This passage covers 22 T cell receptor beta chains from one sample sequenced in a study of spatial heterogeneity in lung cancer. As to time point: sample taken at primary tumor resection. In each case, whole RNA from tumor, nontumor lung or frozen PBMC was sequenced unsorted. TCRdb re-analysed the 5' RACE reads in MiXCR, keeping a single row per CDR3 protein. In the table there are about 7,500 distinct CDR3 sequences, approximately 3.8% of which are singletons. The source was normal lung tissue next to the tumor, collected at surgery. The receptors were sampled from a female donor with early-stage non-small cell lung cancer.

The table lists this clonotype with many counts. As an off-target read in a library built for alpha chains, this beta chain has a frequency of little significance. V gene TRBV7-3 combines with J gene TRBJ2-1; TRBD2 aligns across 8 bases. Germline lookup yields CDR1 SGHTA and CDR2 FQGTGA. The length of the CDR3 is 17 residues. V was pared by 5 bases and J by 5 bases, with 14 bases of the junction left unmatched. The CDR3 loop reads CASSRLRGGRDNNEQFF. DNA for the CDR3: TGTGCCAGCAGCCGGCTACGGGGGGGCCGAGACAACAATGAGCAGTTCTTC.

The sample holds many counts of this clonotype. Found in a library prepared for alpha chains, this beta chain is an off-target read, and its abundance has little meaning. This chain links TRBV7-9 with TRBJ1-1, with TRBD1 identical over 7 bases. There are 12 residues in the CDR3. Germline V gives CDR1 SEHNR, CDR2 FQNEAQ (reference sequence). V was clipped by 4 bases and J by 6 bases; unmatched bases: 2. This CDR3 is CASSYDRAEAFF. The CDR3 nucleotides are TGTGCCAGCAGCTACGACAGGGCTGAAGCTTTCTTT.

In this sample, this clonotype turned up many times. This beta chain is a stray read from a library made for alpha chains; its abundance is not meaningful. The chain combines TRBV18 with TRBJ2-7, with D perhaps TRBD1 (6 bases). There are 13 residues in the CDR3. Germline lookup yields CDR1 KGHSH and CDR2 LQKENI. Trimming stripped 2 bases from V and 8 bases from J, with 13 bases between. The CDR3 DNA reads TGTGCCAGCTCACCAAAGTGGGACACCCAGCAGTACTTC. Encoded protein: CASSPKWDTQQYF.

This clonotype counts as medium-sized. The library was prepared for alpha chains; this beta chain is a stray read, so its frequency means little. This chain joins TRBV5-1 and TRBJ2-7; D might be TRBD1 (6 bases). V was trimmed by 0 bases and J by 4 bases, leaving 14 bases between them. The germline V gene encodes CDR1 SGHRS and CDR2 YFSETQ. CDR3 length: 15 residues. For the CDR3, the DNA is TGCGCCAGCAGCTTGGCTCAGGGGTGGGGGTACGAGCAGTACTTC. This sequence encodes CASSLAQGWGYEQYF.

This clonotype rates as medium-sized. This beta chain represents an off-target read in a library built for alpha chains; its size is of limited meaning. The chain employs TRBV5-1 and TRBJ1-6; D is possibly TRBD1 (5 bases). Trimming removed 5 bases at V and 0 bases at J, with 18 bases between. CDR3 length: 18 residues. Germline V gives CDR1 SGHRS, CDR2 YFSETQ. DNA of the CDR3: TGCGCCAGCAGTCGACTCCTCGCAGGGAGCTCCTATAATTCACCCCTCCACTTT. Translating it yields CASSRLLAGSSYNSPLHF.

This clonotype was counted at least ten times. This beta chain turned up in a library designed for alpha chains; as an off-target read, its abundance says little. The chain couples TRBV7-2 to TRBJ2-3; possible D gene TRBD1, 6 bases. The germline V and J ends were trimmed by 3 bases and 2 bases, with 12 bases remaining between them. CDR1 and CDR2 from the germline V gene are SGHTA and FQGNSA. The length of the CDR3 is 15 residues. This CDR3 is CASSLVAGDTDTQYF. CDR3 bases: TGTGCCAGCAGCTTGGTGGCAGGGGACACAGATACGCAGTATTTT.

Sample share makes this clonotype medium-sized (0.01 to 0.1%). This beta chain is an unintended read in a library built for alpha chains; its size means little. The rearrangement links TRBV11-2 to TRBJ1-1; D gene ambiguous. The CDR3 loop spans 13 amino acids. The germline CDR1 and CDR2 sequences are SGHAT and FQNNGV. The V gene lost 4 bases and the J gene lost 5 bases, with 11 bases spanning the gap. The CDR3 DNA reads TGTGCCAGCAGCTCTTACATGGGGACTGAAGCTTTCTTT. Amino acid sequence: CASSSYMGTEAFF.

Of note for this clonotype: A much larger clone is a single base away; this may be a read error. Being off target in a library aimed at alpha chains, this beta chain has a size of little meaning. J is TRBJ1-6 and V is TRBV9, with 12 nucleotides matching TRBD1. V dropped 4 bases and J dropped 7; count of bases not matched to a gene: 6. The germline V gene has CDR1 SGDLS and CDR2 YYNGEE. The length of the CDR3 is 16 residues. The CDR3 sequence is CASSIEGTGGNSPLHF. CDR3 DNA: TGTGCCAGCAGCATAGAAGGGACAGGGGGCAATTCACCCCTCCACTTT.

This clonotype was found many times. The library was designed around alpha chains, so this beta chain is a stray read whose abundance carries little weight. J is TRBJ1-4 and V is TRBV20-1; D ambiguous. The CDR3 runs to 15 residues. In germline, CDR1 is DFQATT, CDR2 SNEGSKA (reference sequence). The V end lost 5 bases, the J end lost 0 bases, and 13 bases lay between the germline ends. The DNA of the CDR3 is TGCAGTGCTCCCCTACGGGGAGCAACTAATGAAAAACTGTTTTTT. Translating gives CSAPLRGATNEKLFF.

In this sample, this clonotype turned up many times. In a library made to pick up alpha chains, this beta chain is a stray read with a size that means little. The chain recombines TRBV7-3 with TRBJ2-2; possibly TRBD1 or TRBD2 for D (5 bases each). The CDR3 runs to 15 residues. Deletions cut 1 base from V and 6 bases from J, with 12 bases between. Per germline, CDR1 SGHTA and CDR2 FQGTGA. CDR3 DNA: TGTGCCAGCAGCTTAAACGTGGGGGACGCCGGGGAGCTGTTTTTT. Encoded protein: CASSLNVGDAGELFF.

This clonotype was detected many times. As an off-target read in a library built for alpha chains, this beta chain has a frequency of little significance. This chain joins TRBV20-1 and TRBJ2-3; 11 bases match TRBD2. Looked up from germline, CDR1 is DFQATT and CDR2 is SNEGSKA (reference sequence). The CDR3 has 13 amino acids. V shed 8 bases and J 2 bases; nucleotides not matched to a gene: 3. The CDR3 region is CSLSGGATDTQYF. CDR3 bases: TGCAGTCTTAGCGGGGGGGCCACAGATACGCAGTATTTT.

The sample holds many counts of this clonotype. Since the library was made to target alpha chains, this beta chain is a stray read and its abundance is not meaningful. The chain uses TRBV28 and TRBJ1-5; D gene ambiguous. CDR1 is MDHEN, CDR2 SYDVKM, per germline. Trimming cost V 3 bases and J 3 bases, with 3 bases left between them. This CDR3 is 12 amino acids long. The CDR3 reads CASSFYNQPQHF. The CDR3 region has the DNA TGTGCCAGCAGTTTTTACAATCAGCCCCAGCATTTT.

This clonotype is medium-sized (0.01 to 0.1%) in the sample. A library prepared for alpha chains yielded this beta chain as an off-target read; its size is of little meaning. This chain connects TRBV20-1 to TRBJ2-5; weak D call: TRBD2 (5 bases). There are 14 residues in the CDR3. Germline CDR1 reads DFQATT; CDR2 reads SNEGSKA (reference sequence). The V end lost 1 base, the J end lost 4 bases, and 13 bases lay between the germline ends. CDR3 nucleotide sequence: TGCAGTGCTAGAGGTTTAGCGTCCGGAGAGACCCAGTACTTC. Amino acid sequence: CSARGLASGETQYF.

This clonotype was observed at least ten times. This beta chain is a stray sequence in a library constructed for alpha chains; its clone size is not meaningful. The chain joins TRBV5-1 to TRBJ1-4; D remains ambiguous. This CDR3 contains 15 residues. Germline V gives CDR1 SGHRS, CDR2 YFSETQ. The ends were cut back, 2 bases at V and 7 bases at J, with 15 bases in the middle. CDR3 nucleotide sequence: TGCGCCAGCAGCTTAACCTTCTCGGGTGGTGAAAAACTGTTTTTT. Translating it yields CASSLTFSGGEKLFF. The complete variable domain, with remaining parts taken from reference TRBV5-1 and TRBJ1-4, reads KAGVTQTPRYLIKTRGQQVTLSCSPISGHRSVSWYQQTPGQGLQFLFEYFSETQRNKGNFPGRFSGRQFSNSRSEMNVSTLELGDSALYLCASSLTFSGGEKLFFGSGTQLSVL.

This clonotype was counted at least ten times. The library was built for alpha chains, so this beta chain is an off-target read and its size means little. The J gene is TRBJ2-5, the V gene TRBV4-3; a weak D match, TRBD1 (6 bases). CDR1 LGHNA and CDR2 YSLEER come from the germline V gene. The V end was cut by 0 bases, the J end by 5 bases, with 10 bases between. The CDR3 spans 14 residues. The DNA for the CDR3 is TGCGCCAGCAGCCAAGATTTTGGGGGCGAGACCCAGTACTTC. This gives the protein CASSQDFGGETQYF.

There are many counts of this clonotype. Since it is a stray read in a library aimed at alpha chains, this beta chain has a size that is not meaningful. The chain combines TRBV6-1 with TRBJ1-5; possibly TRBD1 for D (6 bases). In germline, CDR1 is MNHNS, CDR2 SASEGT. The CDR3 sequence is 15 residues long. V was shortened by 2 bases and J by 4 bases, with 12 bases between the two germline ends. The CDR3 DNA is TGTGCCAGCAGTGAAATGTGGGGGGCTAATCAGCCCCAGCATTTT. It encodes CASSEMWGANQPQHF.

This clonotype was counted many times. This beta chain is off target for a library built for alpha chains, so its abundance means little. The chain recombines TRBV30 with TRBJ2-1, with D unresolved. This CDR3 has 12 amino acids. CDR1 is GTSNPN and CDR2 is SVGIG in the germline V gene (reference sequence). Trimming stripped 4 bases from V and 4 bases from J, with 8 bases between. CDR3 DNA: TGTGCCTGGAATTCCCCGTACAATGAGCAGTTCTTC. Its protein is CAWNSPYNEQFF.

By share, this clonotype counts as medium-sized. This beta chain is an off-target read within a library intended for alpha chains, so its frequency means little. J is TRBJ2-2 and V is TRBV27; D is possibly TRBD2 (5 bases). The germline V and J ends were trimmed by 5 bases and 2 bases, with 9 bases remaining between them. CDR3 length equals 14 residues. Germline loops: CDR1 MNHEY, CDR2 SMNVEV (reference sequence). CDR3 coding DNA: TGTGCCAGCAGTGGACTGATTAACACCGGGGAGCTGTTTTTT. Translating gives CASSGLINTGELFF.

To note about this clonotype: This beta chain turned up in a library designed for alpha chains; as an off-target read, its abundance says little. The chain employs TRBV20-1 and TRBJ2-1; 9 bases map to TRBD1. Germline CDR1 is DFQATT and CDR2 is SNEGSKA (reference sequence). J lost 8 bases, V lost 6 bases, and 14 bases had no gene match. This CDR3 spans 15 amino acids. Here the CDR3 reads CSAESGTGTTDEQFF. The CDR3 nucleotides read TGCAGTGCGGAATCCGGGACAGGGACTACGGATGAGCAGTTCTTC.

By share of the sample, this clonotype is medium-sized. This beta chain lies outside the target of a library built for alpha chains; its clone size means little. The CDR3 nucleotides are TGTGCCAGCAGTCCCATTGGGACAGCCGGCTCCTACGAGCAGTACTTC. Translated: CASSPIGTAGSYEQYF. V gene TRBV25-1 combines with J gene TRBJ2-7, with 7 bases fitting TRBD1. The germline V gene has CDR1 MGHDK and CDR2 SYGVNS. This CDR3 is 16 amino acids long. After removal of 5 bases from V and 0 bases from J, the junction contained 10 bases not matched to a gene.

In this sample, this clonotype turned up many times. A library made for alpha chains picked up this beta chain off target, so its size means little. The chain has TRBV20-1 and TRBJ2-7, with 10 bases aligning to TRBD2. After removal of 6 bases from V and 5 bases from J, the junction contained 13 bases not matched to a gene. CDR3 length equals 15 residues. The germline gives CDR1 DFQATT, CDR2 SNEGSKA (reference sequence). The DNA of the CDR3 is TGCAGTGCCCCCAGGGGGCTAGCGGGGGTCGACGAGCAGTACTTC. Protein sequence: CSAPRGLAGVDEQYF.

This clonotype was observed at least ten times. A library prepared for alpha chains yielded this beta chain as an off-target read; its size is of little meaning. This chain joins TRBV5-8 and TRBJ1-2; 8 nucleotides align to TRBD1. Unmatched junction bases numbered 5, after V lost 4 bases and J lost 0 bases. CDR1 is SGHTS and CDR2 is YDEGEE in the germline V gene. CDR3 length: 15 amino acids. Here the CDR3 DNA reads TGTGCCAGCAGCCTTTCAGGGGGCTCTAACTATGGCTACACCTTC. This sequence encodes CASSLSGGSNYGYTF.